These T cell receptor beta chains were read from a single sample in a study of blood T cell repertoires in COVID-19. Only in-frame clones appear in the TCRdb table, and some are missing; sequencing was by immunoSEQ multiplex PCR. The repertoire holds over 50,000 clones, with 84% as singletons. The sequenced sample was peripheral blood. The receptors originated from a man aged 55 to 69 with COVID-19, enrolled during active disease. CDR3s include the opening cysteine and the closing phenylalanine or tryptophan. D genes are given only for firm matches. Rows may omit the clone size; those that give it use once, few, many or a size class.

j_call d_call v_call clone_size cdr3_length cdr3_nt cdr3_aa
TRBJ1-2 TRBD1 TRBV28 - 15 TGTGCCAGCAGGGGGACAGGGTGGCCTAACTATGGCTACACCTTC CASRGTGWPNYGYTF
TRBJ1-6 TRBD1 TRBV30 - 17 TGTGCCTGGAGTGTACCCTGGGGGTCAGGGGGTAATTCACCCCTCCACTTT CAWSVPWGSGGNSPLHF
TRBJ1-5 - TRBV5-5 - 14 TGTGCCAGCAGCCAATCAGGGGTGGATCAGCCCCAGCATTTT CASSQSGVDQPQHF
TRBJ2-7 - TRBV6-5 - 15 TGTGCCAGCAGCCCCGGCTGGCGGGAACCCTACGAGCAGTACTTC CASSPGWREPYEQYF
TRBJ1-5 - TRBV24-1 - 13 TGTGCCATCACCCCCGAGGTCAATCAGCCCCAGCATTTT CAITPEVNQPQHF
TRBJ2-1 TRBD1 TRBV7-9 - 14 TGTGCCAGCAGCCCCGGACAGGGGACCCATGAGCAGTTCTTC CASSPGQGTHEQFF
TRBJ2-3 - TRBV6-5 - 15 TGTGCCAGCAGTTACGGGCGGGGACCCACAGATACGCAGTATTTT CASSYGRGPTDTQYF
TRBJ2-7 - TRBV10-1 - 13 TGCGCCAGCAGTGAGAGCGGCTCCTACGAGCAGTACTTC CASSESGSYEQYF
TRBJ2-5 TRBD2 TRBV11-2 - 16 TGTGCCAGCAGCTTCTTAGCGGGGGATCCGAGGGAGACCCAGTACTTC CASSFLAGDPRETQYF
TRBJ1-4 - TRBV30 - 14 TGTGCCTGGGCCAGGGGCGCAACTAATGAAAAACTGTTTTTT CAWARGATNEKLFF
TRBJ1-2 TRBD1 TRBV9 - 15 TGTGCCAGCAGCGTAGGGGACAGGGGGCGTGATGGCTACACCTTC CASSVGDRGRDGYTF
TRBJ1-2 TRBD1 TRBV28 - 14 TGTGCCAGCAGGGGGGTACAGGGGTTCTATGGCTACACCTTC CASRGVQGFYGYTF
TRBJ1-1 - TRBV5-1 - 14 TGCGCCAGCAGCTTGGGAGAGGCGAACACTGAAGCTTTCTTT CASSLGEANTEAFF
TRBJ2-3 - TRBV18 - 12 TGTGCCAGCTCACCACGAGCAGATACGCAGTATTTT CASSPRADTQYF
TRBJ1-2 - TRBV19 - 17 TGTGCCAGTAGTATAGGCGGGGCCCGCCGGAATAACTATGGCTACACCTTC CASSIGGARRNNYGYTF
TRBJ1-4 - TRBV7-9 - 13 TGTGCCAGCGGGGGCCTACTGGGGGAAAAACTGTTTTTT CASGGLLGEKLFF
TRBJ2-5 TRBD1 TRBV3-1/TRBV3-2 - 17 TGTGCCAGCAGCCCCTCTACCAGACAGGGGGCAATTGAGACCCAGTACTTC CASSPSTRQGAIETQYF
TRBJ2-3 TRBD1 TRBV5-1 - 17 TGCGCCAGCAGCTTTGCGTGGGACAGGGACAGCACAGATACGCAGTATTTT CASSFAWDRDSTDTQYF
TRBJ2-3 TRBD1 TRBV5-4 - 15 TGTGCCAGCAGTCCCGACAGGGGTAAAACAGATACGCAGTATTTT CASSPDRGKTDTQYF
TRBJ2-7 - TRBV24-1 - 14 TGTGCCACCAGTGGGGAGTCGGGGAACTACGAGCAGTACTTC CATSGESGNYEQYF
TRBJ2-7 - TRBV5-1 few 15 TGCGCCAGCAGCCGGGGAGGGACACAATCCTACGAGCAGTACTTC CASSRGGTQSYEQYF
TRBJ1-1 TRBD1 TRBV15 - 15 TGTGCCACCACCTCTCGGGACAGCATGAACACTGAAGCTTTCTTT CATTSRDSMNTEAFF
TRBJ1-6 TRBD1 TRBV11-2 - 15 TGTGCCAGCAGGGAGGGGTACAGGGGAGGTTCACCCCTCCACTTT CASREGYRGGSPLHF
TRBJ2-3 - TRBV5-4 - 16 TGTGCCAGCAGCTTCCGGGGAAGGGGGATGACAGATACGCAGTATTTT CASSFRGRGMTDTQYF
TRBJ2-2 TRBD2 TRBV2 once 15 TGTGCCAGCAAGCTGGGACTAGCAGAGACCGGGGAGCTGTTTTTT CASKLGLAETGELFF
TRBJ2-1 TRBD2 TRBV5-1 - 19 TGCGCCAGCAGCGCACTAGCGGGAGGTCCTTTTAAGACCTACAATGAGCAGTTCTTC CASSALAGGPFKTYNEQFF
TRBJ1-5 - TRBV24-1 - 16 TGTGCCACCAGTGATTTGGTCGCAGGGAAGCGCCAGCCCCAGCATTTT CATSDLVAGKRQPQHF
TRBJ2-7 - TRBV7-9 - 14 TGTGCCAGCAGCCTCCGGGACTCCGTCTACGAGCAGTACTTC CASSLRDSVYEQYF
TRBJ1-3 - TRBV5-1 few 17 TGCGCCAGCAGCTTGTGGTATGTGGAGGACTCTGGAAACACCATATATTTT CASSLWYVEDSGNTIYF
TRBJ1-5 TRBD1 TRBV24-1 - 16 TGTGCCACCAGTGATTCCGCGGGACAGGGATATCAGCCCCAGCATTTT CATSDSAGQGYQPQHF
TRBJ2-1 TRBD2 TRBV19 - 19 TGTGCCAGTAGTATCCCGGGCGGGAGGGCCTTTTATCAGGCCAATGAGCAGTTCTTC CASSIPGGRAFYQANEQFF
TRBJ2-2 TRBD1 TRBV13 - 15 TGTGCCAGCAGCGGTCGACAGGGCTACGGCGGGGAGCTGTTTTTT CASSGRQGYGGELFF
TRBJ2-7 - TRBV11-2 - 14 TGTGCCAGCAGCCCGGGACTCCTTTCCTACGAGCAGTACTTC CASSPGLLSYEQYF
TRBJ2-7 - TRBV19 - 15 TGTGCCAGTAAGGCTGTTTCCCTTCAGGGAGGCGAGCAGTACTTC CASKAVSLQGGEQYF
TRBJ1-2 - TRBV24-1 - 14 TGTGCCACCAGTGATCGGGGGGGCAAGTATGGCTACACCTTC CATSDRGGKYGYTF
TRBJ2-7 - TRBV5-1 - 15 TGCGCCAGCAGCTCCGCGGGATCCCAAGCTTACGAGCAGTACTTC CASSSAGSQAYEQYF
TRBJ1-5 TRBD1 TRBV28 - 13 TGTGCCAGCAATCTAGATCAGGGGGGGCCCCAGCATTTT CASNLDQGGPQHF
TRBJ1-2 TRBD1 TRBV18 few 17 TGTGCCAGCTCACCCCCGGGACAGGGGACACCTTTCTATGGCTACACCTTC CASSPPGQGTPFYGYTF
TRBJ1-5 - TRBV2 - 14 TGTGCCAGCAGTGAAGACGGGGGATATCAGCCCCAGCATTTT CASSEDGGYQPQHF
TRBJ2-3 TRBD1 TRBV5-1 - 16 TGCGCCAGCAGCTTGGCCCCGGGACAGGGCACAGATACGCAGTATTTT CASSLAPGQGTDTQYF
TRBJ2-5 TRBD1 TRBV10-3 - 15 TGTGCCATCAGTGACTTACAGGGGGCAGGGGAGACCCAGTACTTC CAISDLQGAGETQYF
TRBJ2-7 TRBD1 TRBV6-6 - 11 TGTGCCAGCAGTAGGGACAGAGAGCAGTACTTC CASSRDREQYF
TRBJ1-6 TRBD1 TRBV19 - 13 TGTGCCAGTAGTTCCCAGGGGGATTCACCCCTCCACTTT CASSSQGDSPLHF
TRBJ1-1 TRBD1 TRBV30 - 13 TGTGCCTGGAGCCGACAGGGGGCCACTGAAGCTTTCTTT CAWSRQGATEAFF
TRBJ2-6 TRBD1 TRBV18 - 17 TGTGCCAGCTCATCGGGGACAGGGGGCACTGGGGCCAACGTCCTGACTTTC CASSSGTGGTGANVLTF
TRBJ1-2 TRBD1 TRBV28 - 15 TGTGCCAGCAGTTCCACCGGGACAGGGGACTATGGCTACACCTTC CASSSTGTGDYGYTF
TRBJ2-7 - TRBV2 - 12 TGTGCCAGCAGATACGACAGCTACGAGCAGTACTTC CASRYDSYEQYF
TRBJ2-1 - TRBV7-2 - 15 TGTGCCAGCAGCTACGGGACACCAGCCTACAATGAGCAGTTCTTC CASSYGTPAYNEQFF
TRBJ2-7 - TRBV14 - 12 TGTGCCAGCAGGAGGGGGGGCTACGAGCAGTACTTC CASRRGGYEQYF